This is a list of T cell receptor beta chains from one sample in a study of shared clonotypes between healthy human individuals. The protocol was immunoSEQ multiplex PCR, while the TCRdb copy is restricted to in-frame clones and leaves out a portion. Of about 2 million clones in the sample, about 95% were seen once. The source material was naive CD8+ T cells sorted from blood. These receptors all stem from a man younger than 35 in good health. Each CDR3 is given with its conserved first and last residue. The order of the fields is J gene, clone size, V gene, D gene, CDR3 DNA, CDR3 protein. D genes are given only for firm matches. The listing skips clone size in some rows; elsewhere it reads once, few, many or a size class.

TRBJ1-1,-,TRBV10-1,TRBD1,TGCGCCAGCAGTGGACAGGGGATGAACACTGAAGCTTTCTTT,CASSGQGMNTEAFF
TRBJ2-2,-,TRBV30,-,TGTGCCTGGAGTGTACAGGAGGGGTTCAGGGCCGGGGAGCTGTTTTTT,CAWSVQEGFRAGELFF
TRBJ2-1,-,TRBV7-9,-,TGTGCCAGCAGTCCGGCGGAGGGTGGAAGGTCCTACAATGAGCAGTTCTTC,CASSPAEGGRSYNEQFF
TRBJ1-5,-,TRBV19,-,TGTGCCAGTAGCCTGAGAGCGCTGGTGAGGGGGGGCGATCAGCCCCAGCATTTT,CASSLRALVRGGDQPQHF
TRBJ2-1,-,TRBV15,TRBD2,TGTGCCACCAGCAGAGACTCGCCCGGGACTAGCTCCTACAATGAGCAGTTCTTC,CATSRDSPGTSSYNEQFF
TRBJ2-7,-,TRBV6-6,-,TGTGCCAGCAGTTACACGGGGGTAGCCTACGAGCAGTACTTC,CASSYTGVAYEQYF
TRBJ1-1,once,TRBV27,-,TGTGCCAGCAGTCATTCGGGGGGCACTGAAGCTTTCTTT,CASSHSGGTEAFF
TRBJ2-7,-,TRBV5-1,-,TGCGCCAGCAGCTTGTTTCTAGATGGTTCCTACGAGCAGTACTTC,CASSLFLDGSYEQYF
TRBJ1-6,-,TRBV28,TRBD1,TGTGCCAGCGAAGAGACAGGGGGCGCCTATAATTCACCCCTCCACTTT,CASEETGGAYNSPLHF
TRBJ2-5,-,TRBV5-4,TRBD2,TGTGCCAGCAGCTTGAGGGAGGGAGAGACCCAGTACTTC,CASSLREGETQYF
TRBJ1-5,once,TRBV25-1,-,TGTGCCAGCAGTGAATCCTGGAGCAATCAGCCCCAGCATTTT,CASSESWSNQPQHF
TRBJ2-3,-,TRBV10-3,TRBD2,TGTGCCATCAGTGAATTAGCGGGGGTCACAGATACGCAGTATTTT,CAISELAGVTDTQYF
TRBJ2-1,-,TRBV27,TRBD1,TGTGCCAGCAGTCCTACCGGACAGGTTTTGTACAATGAGCAGTTCTTC,CASSPTGQVLYNEQFF
TRBJ2-7,-,TRBV19,-,TGTGCCAGTAGTCAAGATGCAGCCTACGAGCAGTACTTC,CASSQDAAYEQYF
TRBJ2-7,-,TRBV5-6,TRBD2,TGTGCCAGCAGCCCCGGACTAGCGATAAACGAGCAGTACTTC,CASSPGLAINEQYF
TRBJ2-4,-,TRBV7-9,-,TGTGCCAGCAGCTTAGGCGGGGACATTCAGTACTTC,CASSLGGDIQYF
TRBJ2-2,-,TRBV6-5,-,TGTGCCAGCAGTTACTCGAGGACACTAACCGGGGAGCTGTTTTTT,CASSYSRTLTGELFF
TRBJ2-3,-,TRBV6-1,-,TGTGCCAGCAGTGAAATGGTAGGGGCAGGTCACACAGATACGCAGTATTTT,CASSEMVGAGHTDTQYF
TRBJ2-7,once,TRBV5-5,-,TGTGCCAGCAGCTTATACGCAACCTACGAGCAGTACTTC,CASSLYATYEQYF
TRBJ2-5,-,TRBV9,-,TGTGCCAGCAGCGTAAGTGGGGGGCTGAGAGAGACCCAGTACTTC,CASSVSGGLRETQYF
TRBJ1-6,-,TRBV27,-,TGTGCCAGCAGTTGGGGAGGGGGGAGAGGATCCTATAATTCACCCCTCCACTTT,CASSWGGGRGSYNSPLHF
TRBJ1-4,-,TRBV2,-,TGTGCCAGCAGTGGTAGAGGGGCAGCAACTAATGAAAAACTGTTTTTT,CASSGRGAATNEKLFF
TRBJ2-1,-,TRBV7-8,-,TGTGCCAGCAGCTTAAACCTAGAAGGGATAAACAATGAGCAGTTCTTC,CASSLNLEGINNEQFF
TRBJ1-1,-,TRBV10-3,TRBD1,TGTGCCATCAGTGACCCTCTAGGGACAGGGGTGTCGAACACTGAAGCTTTCTTT,CAISDPLGTGVSNTEAFF
TRBJ1-1,-,TRBV6-1,-,TGTGCCAGCAGCCCCGAAATCCTAGGCGCTGAAGCTTTCTTT,CASSPEILGAEAFF
TRBJ2-3,-,TRBV4-2,TRBD2,TGTGCCAGCAGCCAAGATGGTGAAGCGGGGAAGCCTGATACGCAGTATTTT,CASSQDGEAGKPDTQYF
TRBJ1-2,few,TRBV7-9,-,TGTGCCAGCAGCTTAGCGACCGGCTATGGCTACACCTTC,CASSLATGYGYTF
TRBJ2-3,-,TRBV7-6,TRBD1,TGTGCCAGCAGCTCAACAGGGGGACTCACAGATACGCAGTATTTT,CASSSTGGLTDTQYF
TRBJ2-7,-,TRBV7-9,-,TGTGCCAGCAGCTCTTCACGTGACTCCGTTGCCAGTGTTTACGAGCAGTACTTC,CASSSSRDSVASVYEQYF
TRBJ2-2,-,TRBV4-1,TRBD2,TGCGCCAGCAGCCAAGACCCAGGACTAGCGATCGCGAACACCGGGGAGCTGTTTTTT,CASSQDPGLAIANTGELFF
TRBJ1-6,-,TRBV5-1,TRBD1,TGCGCCAGCAGAGTAGGACAGGGGGCTAATTCACCCCTCCACTTT,CASRVGQGANSPLHF
TRBJ2-3,-,TRBV5-1,-,TGCGCCAGCAGCTTGAGAGGGTCTAGCACAGATACGCAGTATTTT,CASSLRGSSTDTQYF
TRBJ1-4,-,TRBV2,-,TGTGCCAGCAGTGATATGGATGAAAAACTGTTTTTT,CASSDMDEKLFF
TRBJ1-3,-,TRBV28,TRBD1,TGTGCCAGCAGTCTAGTGGCAGGGGGAATAATCTCTGGAAACACCATATATTTT,CASSLVAGGIISGNTIYF
TRBJ2-3,-,TRBV5-1,-,TGCGCCAGCAGCTCAAGTCAGATCTCCCTCACCGATACGCAGTATTTT,CASSSSQISLTDTQYF
TRBJ2-3,once,TRBV7-9,TRBD2,TGTGCCAGCAACACACTAGCGGGAGAACGCACAGATACGCAGTATTTT,CASNTLAGERTDTQYF
TRBJ1-4,-,TRBV7-6,-,TGTGCCAGCAGCCGAGGGTTCGGAGAAAAACTGTTTTTT,CASSRGFGEKLFF
TRBJ1-5,-,TRBV19,TRBD1,TGTGCCAGTAGTATAGATTGGGAGACAGGGCGGAGAAATCCCCAGCATTTT,CASSIDWETGRRNPQHF
TRBJ1-2,-,TRBV5-6,TRBD1,TGTGCCAGCAGTTCAGGGGGCGAGGGTGGCTACACCTTC,CASSSGGEGGYTF
TRBJ1-4,-,TRBV7-2,-,TGTGCCAGCAGCAGACGCCCCGGAAGAGATGAAAAACTGTTTTTT,CASSRRPGRDEKLFF
TRBJ2-2,-,TRBV9,TRBD2,TGTGCCAGCAACAGTTTGCCCTCTAGCGGGTCGAACACCGGGGAGCTGTTTTTT,CASNSLPSSGSNTGELFF
TRBJ2-7,-,TRBV7-2,-,TGTGCCAGCAGCTTCGACTGGCTAAGAGGGTACGAGCAGTACTTC,CASSFDWLRGYEQYF
TRBJ2-7,-,TRBV11-2,TRBD2,TGTGCCAGCAGCTCCTCGACTAGCGCTCCCTACGAGCAGTACTTC,CASSSSTSAPYEQYF
TRBJ1-5,-,TRBV6-5,TRBD1,TGTGCCAGCAGCCCCGGGACAGGAAATCAGCCCCAGCATTTT,CASSPGTGNQPQHF
TRBJ1-6,-,TRBV5-8,-,TGTGCCAGCAGCTTGGTAGGGGACAATTCACCCCTCCACTTT,CASSLVGDNSPLHF
TRBJ2-7,-,TRBV7-2,-,TGTGCCAGCAGCTTTTCGGAAGAGGATGGGCCCTACGAGCAGTACTTC,CASSFSEEDGPYEQYF
TRBJ1-4,-,TRBV4-3,-,TGCGCCAGCAGCCAAGGGTACCCTCAAGATAATGAAAAACTGTTTTTT,CASSQGYPQDNEKLFF
TRBJ2-7,-,TRBV6-5,-,TGTGCCAGCAGCAGTCCATCCTACGAGCAGTACTTC,CASSSPSYEQYF
TRBJ1-6,few,TRBV27,-,TGTGCCAGCAGTTCCCTTGGTAATTCACCCCTCCACTTT,CASSSLGNSPLHF
TRBJ2-7,once,TRBV6-5,-,TGTGCCAGCAGTTATTCCATTAGCCCACTTTCCTACGAGCAGTACTTC,CASSYSISPLSYEQYF
TRBJ2-1,-,TRBV11-2,TRBD2,TGTGCCAGCAGCCAGGGACTAGCGGATTACAATGAGCAGTTCTTC,CASSQGLADYNEQFF
TRBJ1-2,-,TRBV27,-,TGTGCCAGCAGTCCCGGACCCTCTACCTATGGCTACACCTTC,CASSPGPSTYGYTF
TRBJ1-2,-,TRBV27,TRBD1,TGTGCCAGCAGTAACGACAGGGGATCTAACTATGGCTACACCTTC,CASSNDRGSNYGYTF
TRBJ2-7,-,TRBV7-2,-,TGTGCCAGCAGCTTAGGTCAGGTTCCCTACGAGCAGTACTTC,CASSLGQVPYEQYF
TRBJ2-7,-,TRBV7-9,-,TGTGCCAGCAGCCCCCGGGGCTACGAGCAGTACTTC,CASSPRGYEQYF
TRBJ2-1,-,TRBV4-3,-,TGCGCCAGCAGCCAAGATCCCAGCAGCTCCTACAATGAGCAGTTCTTC,CASSQDPSSSYNEQFF
TRBJ1-1,-,TRBV7-9,-,TGTGCCAGCAGCTTCTTGGAAATGAACACTGAAGCTTTCTTT,CASSFLEMNTEAFF
TRBJ1-5,-,TRBV9,TRBD1,TGTGAGAGGGGGCAGGGAGGCAATCAGCCCCAGCATTTT,CERGQGGNQPQHF
TRBJ1-1,-,TRBV11-2,TRBD1,TGTGCCAGCAGCTTTCAGGGGGGCACTGAAGCTTTCTTT,CASSFQGGTEAFF
TRBJ2-5,-,TRBV11-2,-,TGTGCCAGCAGTTATTCGGGAGAGGGGACCCAGTACTTC,CASSYSGEGTQYF